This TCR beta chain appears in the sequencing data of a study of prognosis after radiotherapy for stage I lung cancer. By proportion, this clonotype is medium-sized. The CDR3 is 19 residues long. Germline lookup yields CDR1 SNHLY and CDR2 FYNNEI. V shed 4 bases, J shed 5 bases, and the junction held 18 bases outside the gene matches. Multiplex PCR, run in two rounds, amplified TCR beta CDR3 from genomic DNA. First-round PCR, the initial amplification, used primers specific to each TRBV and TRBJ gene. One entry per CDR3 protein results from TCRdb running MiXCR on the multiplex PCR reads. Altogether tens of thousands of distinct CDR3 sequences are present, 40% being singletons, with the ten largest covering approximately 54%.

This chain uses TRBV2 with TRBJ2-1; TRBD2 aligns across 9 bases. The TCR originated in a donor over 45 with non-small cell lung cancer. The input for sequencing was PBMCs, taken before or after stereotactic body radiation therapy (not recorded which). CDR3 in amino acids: CASSAPHGAGGGRDNEQFF. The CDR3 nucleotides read TGTGCCAGCAGTGCCCCACACGGTGCGGGAGGGGGGAGGGACAATGAGCAGTTCTTC.